Detailed here is one T cell receptor (beta chain). Antigen specificity is unknown. The data belong to a study of shared clonotypes between healthy human individuals. About the study: Each donor's CD4 naive and CD4 memory cells filled three plates apiece, CD8 naive two, and CD8 memory one. Study results and caveats: Compared with memory subsets, naive subsets generally had larger estimated richness. Only blood was sampled; tissue repertoires likely differ.

The assay was immunoSEQ multiplex PCR, and TCRdb's table has in-frame clones only and misses some. In the table there are under 1,900,000 clones, 98% of which are singletons. The CDR3 loop spans 12 amino acids. V was pared by 6 bases and J by 6 bases, with 8 bases between. Germline-derived CDR1 and CDR2 are SGHTA and FQGNSA. The study enrolled healthy HIV-negative adults without recent acute infections or vaccinations as donors. The sequenced sample was naive CD4+ T cells sorted from blood. Subset noted: CD45RA+ positively selected. This clonotype originated in a man in his thirties or forties in good health. This sequence joins TRBV7-2 and TRBJ2-2; D is uncertain. The CDR3 is CASRSLAGELFF. The DNA of the CDR3 is TGTGCCAGCAGATCCTTGGCCGGGGAGCTGTTTTTT.